The present T cell receptor (beta chain) was sequenced within a study of CD8+CD57+ T cells in acquired aplastic anemia. Notes on the study in general: Patients and controls shared roughly 30 CD8+ CDR3 sequences, which appeared highly expressed in patients and within their immunodominant clones.

TCR beta VDJ and CDR3 profiling used genomic DNA as template. TCRdb itself ran the reads through MiXCR, one entry per CDR3 protein. In the table there are some 180,000 distinct CDR3 sequences, less than 65% of which are singletons. Trimming removed 6 bases from V and 5 bases from J; junction bases left unmatched: 6. This CDR3 is 14 amino acids long. Only patients with CD8+CD57+ cell expansion on flow cytometry were chosen for sequencing. Every patient presented with severe acquired aplastic anemia. All patients were therapy-naive when blood was sampled. This clonotype came up many times. What it binds is not known.

The sequence derives from a human donor with aplastic anemia. The sample was sorted CD4+, CD8+, or CD8+CD57+ T cells (not recorded which) from PBMCs. This chain uses TRBV12-3 or TRBV12-4 with TRBJ2-5, with 10 bases aligning to TRBD1. The CDR3 loop reads CASSPGQGLETQYF. CDR3 coding DNA: TGTGCCAGCAGCCCGGGACAGGGGTTGGAGACCCAGTACTTC.